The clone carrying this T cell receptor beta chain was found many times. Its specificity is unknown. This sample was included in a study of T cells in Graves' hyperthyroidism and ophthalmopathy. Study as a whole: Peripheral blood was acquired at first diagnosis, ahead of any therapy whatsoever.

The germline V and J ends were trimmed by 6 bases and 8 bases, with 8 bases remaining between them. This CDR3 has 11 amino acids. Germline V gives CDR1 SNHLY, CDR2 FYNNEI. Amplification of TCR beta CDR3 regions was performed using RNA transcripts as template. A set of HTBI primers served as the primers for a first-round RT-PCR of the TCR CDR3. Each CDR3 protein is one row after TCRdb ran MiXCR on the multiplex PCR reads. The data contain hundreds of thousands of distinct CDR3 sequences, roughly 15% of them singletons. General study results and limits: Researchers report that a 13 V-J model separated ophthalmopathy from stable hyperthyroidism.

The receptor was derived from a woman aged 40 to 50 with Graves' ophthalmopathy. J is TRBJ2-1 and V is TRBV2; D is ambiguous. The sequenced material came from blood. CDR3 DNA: TGTGCCAGCAGCCCCAACTATGAGCAGTTCTTC. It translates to CASSPNYEQFF. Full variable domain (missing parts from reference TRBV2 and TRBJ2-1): EPEVTQTPSHQVTQMGQEVILRCVPISNHLYFYWYRQILGQKVEFLVSFYNNEISEKSEIFDDQFSVERPDGSNFTLKIRSTKLEDSAMYFCASSPNYEQFFGPGTRLTVL.